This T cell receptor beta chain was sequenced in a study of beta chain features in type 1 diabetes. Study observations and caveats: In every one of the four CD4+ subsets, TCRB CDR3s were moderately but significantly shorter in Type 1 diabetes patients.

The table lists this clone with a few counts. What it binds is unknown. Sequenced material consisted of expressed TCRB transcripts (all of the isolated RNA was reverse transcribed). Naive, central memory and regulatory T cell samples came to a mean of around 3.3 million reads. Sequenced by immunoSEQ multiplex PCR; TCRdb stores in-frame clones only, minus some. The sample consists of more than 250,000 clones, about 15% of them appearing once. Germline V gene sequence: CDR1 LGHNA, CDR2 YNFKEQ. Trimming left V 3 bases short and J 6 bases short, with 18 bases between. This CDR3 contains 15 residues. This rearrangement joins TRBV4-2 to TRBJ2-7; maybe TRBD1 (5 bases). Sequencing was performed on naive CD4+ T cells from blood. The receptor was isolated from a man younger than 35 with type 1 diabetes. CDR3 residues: CASSHPAGGALEQYF. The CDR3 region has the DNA TGTGCCAGCAGCCATCCCGCCGGTGGGGCCCTCGAGCAGTACTTC.